This T cell receptor (beta chain) is drawn from a study of beta chain features in type 1 diabetes. Study in general: Sorted cells, 90 million to 120 million in number, were examined across all samples.

Overall study findings and caveats: Significant though moderate, a shortening of TCRB CDR3s appeared in all four CD4+ subsets of Type 1 diabetes patients.

This clone has more than one count but fewer than ten. Its target is unknown. J lost 4 bases, V lost 1 base, and 2 bases had no gene match. The CDR3 covers 14 residues. The V gene's germline CDR1 is SGHTA and CDR2 FQGNSA. What was sequenced were expressed TCRB transcripts, since all of the isolated RNA had been reverse transcribed. TCRdb's table, derived via immunoSEQ multiplex PCR, lists solely in-frame clones and lacks some. The data contain 300,000 to 350,000 clones, approximately 14% of them singletons. Stem cell-like memory, regulatory, central memory and naive CD4+ cells were sorted via CD45RO/CCR7/CD25/CD127/CD95/CD27.

The chain uses TRBV7-2 and TRBJ1-2; 8 bases fit TRBD1. The sequenced material came from central memory CD4+ T cells from blood. This sequence originates from a man aged 30-40 years in good health. CDR3 sequence (DNA): TGTGCCAGCAGCTTAGATACAGGGGGCTATGGCTACACCTTC. Amino acid sequence: CASSLDTGGYGYTF.